This T cell receptor (beta chain) was sequenced in a study of tumour-infiltrating T cells in Burkitt lymphoma. About the study: Patients covered every epidemiological subtype of Burkitt lymphoma. Repertoire clonality predicted overall and progression-free survival.

Profiling relied on immunoSEQ multiplex PCR, and the TCRdb table lists in-frame clones only, not all of them. The table shows more than 40,000 clones, with more than 25% occurring only once. Comment on this clone: What it binds is not known.

Study-wide results and caveats: Public clonotypes, several, appeared across numerous Burkitt lymphoma patients.

The CDR3 has 16 residues. V dropped 8 bases and J dropped 3; count of bases not matched to a gene: 10. CDR1 and CDR2 (germline): MNHEY, SMNVEV (reference sequence). V gene TRBV27 combines with J gene TRBJ2-2, with TRBD2 matching over 9 bases. This sequence was found in a human donor with Burkitt lymphoma. The source material was tumor tissue. CDR3 DNA sequence: TGTGCCAGCGGCCATGGGAGCGGGGGGTACACCGGGGAGCTGTTTTTT. Its translation: CASGHGSGGYTGELFF.